These T cell receptor beta chains were read from a single sample in a study of tumor-infiltrating lymphocytes in primary liver carcinoma. TCRdb redid the calling of the multiplex PCR reads with MiXCR, one entry per CDR3 protein. The table has roughly 180,000 distinct CDR3 sequences, 50% to 75% seen once. Specimen: peripheral blood. All receptors come from a man between 35 and 55 years old with primary liver carcinoma and hepatitis B virus infection. Each CDR3 is given with its conserved first and last residue. D genes are given only for firm matches. Not every row has a clone size; where given, it reads once, few, many or a size class.

>TRBJ2-1|NA|NA|TRBV11-2
CASSHKEYNEQFF
TGTGCCAGCAGCCATAAGGAGTACAATGAGCAGTTCTTC
>TRBJ2-2|NA|TRBD2|TRBV7-3
CASSLNPREHGTGELFF
TGTGCCAGCAGCTTAAATCCGCGGGAGCATGGCACCGGGGAGCTGTTTTTT
>TRBJ2-3|NA|NA|TRBV29-1
CSVRDRGTDTQCF
TGCAGCGTTCGGGACCGAGGCACAGATACGCAGTGTTTT
>TRBJ1-1|NA|TRBD1|TRBV6-6
CASSYSTGVMNTEAFF
TGTGCCAGCAGTTACTCAACAGGGGTTATGAACACTGAAGCTTTCTTT
>TRBJ2-1|NA|NA|TRBV6-6
CASSYSDSNNEQFF
TGTGCCAGCAGTTACTCGGATAGTAACAATGAGCAGTTCTTC
>TRBJ2-2|once|NA|TRBV4-1
CASSRDLYLSYTGELFF
TGCGCCAGCAGCCGGGATCTCTATCTCTCCTACACCGGGGAACTGTTTTTT
>TRBJ2-3|NA|TRBD2|TRBV5-8
CASSSTGTSFTDTQYF
TGTGCCAGCAGCTCTACCGGGACTAGCTTCACAGATACGCAGTATTTT
>TRBJ2-1|few|NA|TRBV29-1
CSVGGTNVEQLF
TGCAGCGTTGGGGGTACGAACGTTGAGCAGCTCTTC
>TRBJ1-5|NA|NA|TRBV12-3/TRBV12-4
CASRDDGQPQHF
TGTGCCAGCAGAGACGATGGGCAGCCCCAGCATTTT
>TRBJ2-1|NA|TRBD1|TRBV11-2
CTSSSGQGLCEQFF
TGTACCAGCAGCTCGGGACAGGGGCTCTGTGAGCAGTTCTTC
>TRBJ2-5|NA|NA|TRBV12-3/TRBV12-4
CARSPAKETQYF
TGTGCCCGCAGCCCGGCGAAAGAGACCCAGTACTTC
>TRBJ2-5|NA|TRBD1|TRBV6-1
CASRARMTGGEETQYF
TGTGCCAGCAGAGCCCGAATGACAGGGGGAGAAGAGACCCAGTACTTC
>TRBJ2-1|NA|TRBD2|TRBV29-1
CSVGSSGGYNEQFF
TGCAGCGTTGGTTCCAGCGGGGGCTACAATGAGCAGTTCTTC
>TRBJ1-5|NA|NA|TRBV6-5
CASSYSQYADTQHF
TGTGCCAGCAGTTACTCGCAGTACGCAGATACGCAGCATTTT
>TRBJ2-1|NA|NA|TRBV11-1
CASSLGGRRNNEQLF
TGTGCCAGCAGCTTAGGTGGTAGGCGGAACAATGAGCAGTTATTC
>TRBJ2-5|NA|NA|TRBV6-1
CASRGGRETQYF
TGTGCCAGCAGGGGGGGAAGAGAGACCCAGTACTTC
>TRBJ1-2|few|NA|TRBV11-2
CASSYIPDSYGYTF
TGTGCCAGCAGCTATATTCCGGACAGCTATGGCTACACCTTT
>TRBJ2-5|once|NA|TRBV5-4
CASSQDRQETQYF
TGTGCGAGCAGCCAGGACCGACAGGAGACCCAGTACTTC
>TRBJ2-5|NA|TRBD2|TRBV5-5
CASSPTSGIQETQYF
TGTGCCAGCAGCCCGACTAGCGGGATTCAAGAGACCCAGTACTTC
>TRBJ1-1|NA|NA|TRBV10-2
CASSGPRNTEAFF
TGCGCCAGCAGTGGACCGAGGAACACTGAAGCTTTCTTT
>TRBJ2-1|NA|NA|TRBV11-2
CASSSFEQFF
TGTGCCAGCAGCTCCTTTGAGCAGTTCTTC
>TRBJ2-2|NA|TRBD2|TRBV11-2
CASSLPVIGRVARELFF
TGTGCCAGCAGCTTACCAGTGATCGGGAGGGTGGCCCGGGAGCTGTTTTTT
>TRBJ2-2|few|NA|TRBV6-1
CASAQTRGTGELFF
TGTGCCAGCGCACAGACGCGAGGCACCGGGGAGCTGTTTTTT
>TRBJ1-1|few|TRBD1|TRBV28
CASLGQMNTEAFF
TGTGCCAGTCTGGGACAGATGAACACTGAAGCTTTCTTT
>TRBJ2-3|NA|TRBD1|TRBV2
CASDRDRGTDTQYF
TGTGCCAGTGACCGAGACAGGGGAACAGATACGCAGTATTTT
>TRBJ2-7|NA|TRBD2|TRBV29-1
CGVRTSGRASSYEHYF
TGCGGCGTTAGGACTAGCGGGAGAGCCTCGTCATACGAGCACTACTTC
>TRBJ2-5|NA|NA|TRBV11-2
CASSLAGQPETQYF
TGTGCCAGCAGCCTGGCGGGACAGCCGGAGACCCAGTACTTC
>TRBJ2-5|NA|TRBD2|TRBV12-3/TRBV12-4
CASSLGDSGRAGETQYF
TGTGCCAGCAGTTTAGGGGATAGCGGGAGGGCCGGGGAGACCCAGTACTTC
>TRBJ2-5|NA|NA|TRBV6-1
CATYGGGETQYF
TGTGCCACCTACGGGGGAGGAGAGACCCAGTACTTC
>TRBJ2-1|many|NA|TRBV11-3
CASSLGGTDYNEQFF
TGTGCCAGCAGCTTGGGAGGCACGGATTACAATGAGCAGTTCTTC
>TRBJ2-7|NA|NA|TRBV29-1
CSVEGGNSAYEQYF
TGCAGCGTTGAAGGGGGGAATTCCGCCTACGAGCAGTACTTC
>TRBJ1-1|once|NA|TRBV6-1
CASSEGGVSTEAFF
TGTGCCAGCAGTGAAGGGGGGGTGAGCACTGAAGCTTTCTTT
>TRBJ2-6|NA|NA|TRBV6-2/TRBV6-3
CASSYSVSVANVLTF
TGTGCCAGCAGTTACTCGGTCTCTGTGGCCAACGTCCTGACTTTC
>TRBJ2-1|NA|TRBD2|TRBV11-1
CVSSFGGLAANEQFF
TGTGTCAGCAGCTTCGGAGGACTAGCGGCGAATGAGCAGTTCTTC
>TRBJ2-7|NA|TRBD2|TRBV10-2
CASSLAGANYEQYF
TGCGCCAGCTCTCTAGCGGGAGCGAACTACGAGCAATACTTC
>TRBJ2-1|NA|NA|TRBV12-3/TRBV12-4
CASSLGETQQSF
TGTGCCAGCAGTTTAGGGGAAACCCAGCAGTCCTTC
>TRBJ2-7|NA|TRBD1|TRBV6-1
CAIRDRGLDVEQYF
TGTGCCATCCGGGACAGGGGCCTCGACGTCGAGCAGTACTTC
>TRBJ2-2|NA|NA|TRBV12-3/TRBV12-4
CASNFFPRWGYSNTGELFF
TGTGCCAGCAACTTTTTCCCCCGCTGGGGGTATTCGAACACCGGGGAGCTGTTTTTT
>TRBJ1-4|NA|NA|TRBV12-3/TRBV12-4
CASSLGTTNEELFF
TGTGCCAGCAGTTTAGGGACAACTAATGAAGAACTGTTTTTT
>TRBJ2-7|few|NA|TRBV6-2/TRBV6-3
CASSYSAGEQYF
TGTGCCAGCAGTTACAGTGCGGGAGAGCAGTACTTC
>TRBJ2-3|NA|TRBD2|TRBV12-3/TRBV12-4
CAGSLRDYTDTQYF
TGTGCCGGCAGTCTCCGGGACTACACAGATACGCAGTATTTT
>TRBJ2-7|many|TRBD2|TRBV11-2
CASSFGGRSAYEQYF
TGTGCCAGCAGCTTCGGCGGGAGGTCCGCCTACGAGCAGTACTTC
>TRBJ2-7|NA|TRBD2|TRBV5-4
CASSMSSGRNNEQYF
TGTGCCAGCAGCATGTCTAGCGGGAGAAACAACGAGCAGTACTTC
>TRBJ2-7|once|NA|TRBV21-1
CASSKVVYEGISGSPNYEQYF
TGTGCCAGCAGCAAAGTGGTCTATGAGGGGATTAGCGGGAGTCCTAACTACGAGCAGTACTTC
>TRBJ2-5|NA|NA|TRBV10-3
CAISSLGSDEQETQYF
TGTGCCATCAGCAGCCTAGGGAGCGACGAGCAAGAGACCCAGTACTTC
>TRBJ2-1|NA|NA|TRBV7-9
CASSSQEGDEQFF
TGTGCCAGCAGCAGCCAGGAGGGGGATGAGCAGTTCTTC
>TRBJ2-7|NA|NA|TRBV11-1
CASSLAAGKQYF
TGTGCCAGCAGCTTAGCTGCGGGGAAGCAGTACTTC
>TRBJ2-7|NA|NA|TRBV10-3
CAISPPGPNYEQYF
TGTGCCATCAGTCCCCCGGGACCAAACTACGAGCAGTACTTC
>TRBJ2-2|NA|NA|TRBV6-5
CASSFSIGSAYSNTGELLF
TGTGCCAGCAGTTTTTCGATCGGCAGCGCGTATTCGAACACCGGGGAGCTGCTTTTT